This paragraph reports one T cell receptor (beta chain). Its specific antigen is unknown. Base-call qualities are not available, and no considerably larger clone is one nucleotide away. This sample stems from a study of T cells in Graves' hyperthyroidism and ophthalmopathy (dated by TCRdb to between 2018 and 2021). In the study overall: Peripheral blood was sampled at the time of initial diagnosis, prior to any treatment. Once sampling was done, hyperthyroidism patients were given methimazole at a starting dose of 30 mg daily, whereas ophthalmopathy patients were given high-dose intravenous methylprednisolone. The paper describes TCR Vbeta CDR3 sequencing of 120 to 150 peripheral blood samples, made up of around 41 ophthalmopathy patients, 70 to 75 hyperthyroidism patients and roughly 17 progressor patients. In several Graves' hyperthyroidism patients, the study also compared T-cell repertoires from thyroid tissue with T-cell repertoires from blood. Whether ophthalmopathy could be predicted prospectively was tested in an independent validation cohort made up of about 20 hyperthyroidism patients plus 17 patients who later progressed to ophthalmopathy. The approximately 90 discovery patients were divided at random into training and test sets in a 7:3 ratio. TCR V-J signatures able to tell the groups apart were searched for in a discovery cohort of around 95 patients, of whom around 42 had Graves' ophthalmopathy and 57 had stable Graves' hyperthyroidism.

Amplification of TCR beta CDR3 regions was carried out from RNA transcripts. The TCR CDR3 was subjected to a first round of RT-PCR using the HTBI primer set and the Qiagen OneStep RT-PCR kit. A second multiplex PCR round built the libraries, followed by size selection and purification. Sequencing of the libraries was done on an Illumina HiSeq2000 using paired-end 100 bp reads. On the authors' methods: Raw data were processed with SOAPnuke, discarding reads with adapters, uncalled bases, mean Phred below 15, or no exact constant-primer or identifier match. High-quality paired reads were merged using COPE v1.2.5, and each unique nucleotide sequence was defined as a clonotype. Clonotypes were aligned to IMGT TRBV, TRBD and TRBJ reference segments using MiTCR v1.1. Analysis was restricted to V-J combinations with a frequency above 0.0001, which covered 99% to 99.2% of repertoires. A TCS score was defined as the ratio of F50 (clonal expansion) to E x V (chaos), with BLOSUM62-based TCRdist applied between CDR3 peptides within each V-J. Welch's t-statistics and random forest reduced some 510 V-J features to roughly 13, which were used in a naive Bayes classifier (R e1071). TCRdb reprocessing: public reads trimmed at Q25 with fastp, clones called with MiXCR, in-frame beta chains kept. CDR3 protein sequences are deduplicated, and each keeps its most common genes and DNA. TCRdb's processing, not the authors' own work, is the source of the V and J calls. Here the sample has 500,000 to 600,000 distinct CDR3 sequences; over 15% occur a single time. In total, the top ten clones hold about 20% of the sample.

The paper as a whole reports these results and caveats: Most expanded thyroid clonotypes (frequency above 0.001) were also found in blood, which suggests that blood repertoires may mirror thyroid immune responses. A model built on a 13 V-J signature distinguished ophthalmopathy from stable hyperthyroidism, reaching over 85% sensitivity and around 81% specificity in cross-validation and 80%/75% in testing. In validation, progression to ophthalmopathy was predicted by the model with roughly 69% sensitivity and under 85% specificity, a median of 6.5 months before onset. Sample size was not statistically predetermined, and blinding of investigators to group allocation was not performed.

Graves' hyperthyroidism was defined as stable when no progression to ophthalmopathy occurred over 18 months of follow-up. The hyperthyroidism patients were between 18 and 65 years old and newly diagnosed, with a disease duration of less than 2 months. The study excluded patients with uncontrolled infections, other autoimmune diseases, pregnancy or lactation. Clinical symptoms, serum thyroxine and TRAb, thyroid ultrasound, and orbital computed tomography formed the basis for the diagnoses. PBMCs were isolated from 7.5 to 10 ml of fresh peripheral blood by Ficoll-Paque density gradient centrifugation. Total RNA was extracted using Trizol reagent, and RNA quality was assessed on an Agilent 2100 Bioanalyzer. This TCR was sampled from a woman between 18 and 29 years old with Graves' hyperthyroidism. Sequencing was done on a sample of blood.

The base sequence is TGTGCCAGCACCGATTTGGGGGGGCGCACAGATACGCAGTATTTT. This is translated as CASTDLGGRTDTQYF. Rearrangement joined TRBV7-9 to TRBJ2-3, and the D gene may be TRBD2, 7 bases matching. The CDR3 sequence holds 15 residues, the cysteine and phenylalanine included. The read is trimmed to its CDR3 DNA, 45 bases read in frame from base 1. V is reduced by 7 bases and J by 1 base, leaving a spacing of 15 bases between them. CDR1 and CDR2 are read off the germline V gene (reference sequence) as SEHNR and FQNEAQ.